This T cell receptor (beta chain) was obtained from a study of technical replicates of blood from a few donors. Trimming shortened V by 2 bases and J by 2 bases, and 4 bases separated the two germline ends. This CDR3 is 12 amino acids long. In germline, CDR1 is SGHDT, CDR2 YYEEEE. Profiled with immunoSEQ multiplex PCR; TCRdb holds only in-frame clones, not every one. The profile shows some 66,000 clones, approximately 88% of them singletons. The clonotype originates from a human donor in good health. Some clones in this sample may be carry-over from other donors' samples. The chain employs TRBV5-6 and TRBJ1-2; D is uncertain. Sample: PBMCs. The CDR3 bases are TGTGCCAGCAGCTTAAGCAACTATGGCTACACCTTC. This encodes CASSLSNYGYTF.